These T cell receptor beta chains were read from a single sample in a study of metastatic and nonmetastatic thyroid tumors. MiXCR re-clonotyped the PCR reads for TCRdb. Among 43,000 or so clones listed, about 25% were seen once. The specimen sequenced was blood. Receptors originate from a male donor with papillary thyroid cancer or a benign thyroid nodule (not recorded which). Some clones in this sample may be carry-over from other donors' samples. Both conserved end residues are part of each CDR3. The order of the fields is D gene, clone size, V gene, J gene, CDR3 protein, CDR3 DNA. D genes are given only for firm matches. Clone size is shown for a subset of rows, as once, few, many or a class of expanded clone.

d_gene: -; abundance: many; v_gene: TRBV5-6; j_gene: TRBJ2-3; CDR3aa: CASSFTVADTQYF; CDR3nt: TGTGCCAGCAGCTTCACGGTGGCAGATACGCAGTATTTT
d_gene: TRBD2; abundance: many; v_gene: TRBV5-1; j_gene: TRBJ2-7; CDR3aa: CANKGGRAHEQYF; CDR3nt: TGCGCCAACAAGGGCGGGAGGGCCCACGAGCAGTACTTC
d_gene: -; abundance: -; v_gene: TRBV3-1; j_gene: TRBJ2-5; CDR3aa: CASSQSLQETQYF; CDR3nt: TGTGCCAGCAGCCAAAGTCTACAAGAGACCCAGTACTTC
d_gene: TRBD2; abundance: -; v_gene: TRBV20-1; j_gene: TRBJ2-3; CDR3aa: CSATGGGDTDTQYF; CDR3nt: TGCAGTGCTACGGGGGGAGGGGACACAGATACGCAGTATTTT
d_gene: -; abundance: many; v_gene: TRBV12-3/TRBV12-4; j_gene: TRBJ1-3; CDR3aa: CASSPNRTAILSGNTIYF; CDR3nt: TGTGCCAGCAGCCCAAACCGGACAGCCATACTCTCTGGAAACACCATATATTTT
d_gene: TRBD1; abundance: -; v_gene: TRBV20-1; j_gene: TRBJ1-1; CDR3aa: CSAKRTGVEGEAFF; CDR3nt: TGCAGTGCTAAAAGGACAGGGGTCGAGGGGGAAGCTTTCTTT
d_gene: -; abundance: few; v_gene: TRBV20-1; j_gene: TRBJ1-2; CDR3aa: CSAPILQGAGYTF; CDR3nt: TGCAGTGCACCAATTCTACAGGGAGCTGGCTACACCTTC
d_gene: TRBD2; abundance: many; v_gene: TRBV20-1; j_gene: TRBJ2-1; CDR3aa: CSAPGLAGVGYNNEQFF; CDR3nt: TGCAGTGCTCCAGGACTAGCGGGAGTCGGTTATAACAATGAGCAGTTCTTC
d_gene: TRBD2; abundance: -; v_gene: TRBV6-1; j_gene: TRBJ2-5; CDR3aa: CASSEFPPGRETQYF; CDR3nt: TGTGCCAGCAGTGAATTCCCCCCCGGGAGGGAGACCCAGTACTTC
d_gene: -; abundance: many; v_gene: TRBV28; j_gene: TRBJ2-5; CDR3aa: CASSSVGAGRGQYF; CDR3nt: TGTGCCAGCAGTAGCGTCGGGGCTGGTAGGGGCCAGTACTTC
d_gene: -; abundance: many; v_gene: TRBV24-1; j_gene: TRBJ1-2; CDR3aa: CATSDSGTADYGYTF; CDR3nt: TGTGCCACCAGTGATTCCGGGACCGCCGACTATGGCTACACCTTC
d_gene: TRBD1; abundance: -; v_gene: TRBV20-1; j_gene: TRBJ2-3; CDR3aa: CSARVARQGADTQYF; CDR3nt: TGCAGTGCTAGAGTGGCCCGACAGGGGGCAGATACGCAGTATTTT
d_gene: -; abundance: -; v_gene: TRBV30; j_gene: TRBJ2-7; CDR3aa: CAWLRGGSYEQYF; CDR3nt: TGTGCCTGGTTAAGGGGGGGATCCTACGAGCAGTACTTC
d_gene: -; abundance: many; v_gene: TRBV5-8; j_gene: TRBJ2-7; CDR3aa: CASSLAYEQYF; CDR3nt: TGTGCCAGCAGCTTGGCATACGAGCAGTACTTC
d_gene: -; abundance: -; v_gene: TRBV11-1; j_gene: TRBJ2-7; CDR3aa: CASSFEEGPGPNREQYF; CDR3nt: TGTGCCAGCAGCTTCGAGGAAGGGCCGGGTCCAAATCGCGAGCAGTACTTC
d_gene: -; abundance: -; v_gene: TRBV19; j_gene: TRBJ2-7; CDR3aa: CASSISGNYEQYF; CDR3nt: TGTGCCAGTAGTATTAGCGGCAACTACGAGCAGTACTTC
d_gene: TRBD1; abundance: many; v_gene: TRBV30; j_gene: TRBJ1-5; CDR3aa: CAWIHPVGTEDNQPQHF; CDR3nt: TGTGCCTGGATCCATCCCGTAGGGACAGAGGACAATCAGCCCCAGCATTTT
d_gene: -; abundance: -; v_gene: TRBV30; j_gene: TRBJ2-7; CDR3aa: CAWSSGGAWEQYF; CDR3nt: TGTGCCTGGAGTTCCGGAGGGGCGTGGGAGCAGTACTTC
d_gene: -; abundance: -; v_gene: TRBV20-1; j_gene: TRBJ2-1; CDR3aa: CSARGVGSYNEQFF; CDR3nt: TGCAGTGCTAGGGGGGTCGGCTCCTACAATGAGCAGTTCTTC
d_gene: -; abundance: few; v_gene: TRBV28; j_gene: TRBJ1-1; CDR3aa: CASSRQINTEAFF; CDR3nt: TGTGCCAGCAGTCGACAGATAAACACTGAAGCTTTCTTT
d_gene: -; abundance: few; v_gene: TRBV27; j_gene: TRBJ1-2; CDR3aa: CASSLYQCPGYTF; CDR3nt: TGTGCCAGCAGTTTGTACCAGTGCCCTGGCTACACCTTC
d_gene: -; abundance: many; v_gene: TRBV11-1; j_gene: TRBJ1-1; CDR3aa: CASIPRGAGVATEAFF; CDR3nt: TGTGCCAGCATCCCCCGGGGGGCAGGGGTGGCGACTGAAGCTTTCTTT
d_gene: TRBD2; abundance: many; v_gene: TRBV2; j_gene: TRBJ2-3; CDR3aa: CASGRTSGFTDTQYF; CDR3nt: TGTGCCAGTGGACGGACTAGCGGATTCACAGATACGCAGTATTTT
d_gene: -; abundance: -; v_gene: TRBV7-8; j_gene: TRBJ1-2; CDR3aa: CASSLETGNYGYTF; CDR3nt: TGTGCCAGCAGCTTAGAGACAGGCAACTATGGCTACACCTTC
d_gene: -; abundance: few; v_gene: TRBV4-1; j_gene: TRBJ2-7; CDR3aa: CASSQDHGPLTRYF; CDR3nt: TGCGCCAGCAGCCAAGATCATGGCCCCTTGACGAGGTACTTC
d_gene: -; abundance: -; v_gene: TRBV7-2; j_gene: TRBJ2-3; CDR3aa: CASSNTDTQYF; CDR3nt: TGTGCCAGCAGCAACACAGATACGCAGTATTTT
d_gene: -; abundance: -; v_gene: TRBV6-1; j_gene: TRBJ1-1; CDR3aa: CASNQGMNTEAFF; CDR3nt: TGTGCCAGCAATCAGGGGATGAACACTGAAGCTTTCTTT